This T cell receptor beta chain was recovered during a study of response to subunit inactivated influenza vaccine. Study-level findings and limits: Few additional T cells are recruited per seasonal influenza vaccination, authors suggested.

Remarks on this clonotype: What it binds is not known.

Per the germline V gene, CDR1 is SGHTA and CDR2 is FQGNSA. The CDR3 is made up of 13 amino acids. V was clipped by 5 bases and J by 9 bases; unmatched bases: 6. In TCRdb, the RT-PCR reads were re-called with MiXCR into one record per CDR3 protein. The sample comprises roughly 700,000 distinct CDR3 sequences, more than 11% of which are singletons, and less than 9% rests with the top ten. J is TRBJ2-1 and V is TRBV7-2, with 8 positions matching TRBD1. This clonotype was sampled from a middle-aged man who received an inactivated influenza vaccine. The material sequenced was PBMCs from blood, taken around two weeks before vaccination. CDR3 DNA sequence: TGTGCCAGCAGCAGGAACAGGGGGAGTGAGCAGTTCTTC. Its protein is CASSRNRGSEQFF.